These 22 T cell receptor beta chains were sequenced from one sample in a study of beta chain features in type 1 diabetes. Study-wide results and caveats: When Type 1 diabetes patients were examined, their TCRB CDR3s proved moderately but significantly shorter in all four CD4+ subsets.

These receptors have no identified antigens. Every isolated RNA sample was fully reverse transcribed, so sequencing captured expressed TCRB transcripts. Sequenced by immunoSEQ multiplex PCR; TCRdb stores in-frame clones only, minus some. The data show around 260,000 clones, roughly 22% seen once. Sample: naive CD4+ T cells from blood. The source is a woman between 35 and 50 years old with type 1 diabetes.

V gene TRBV27 combines with J gene TRBJ2-3; 7 bases map to TRBD2. CDR1 and CDR2 from the germline V gene are MNHEY and SMNVEV (reference sequence). The J segment lost 0 bases and the V segment lost 4 bases, leaving 4 bases of the junction unmatched. The CDR3 is made up of 15 amino acids. CDR3 nucleotides: TGTGCCAGCAGTTGGGAGGGACTAAGCACAGATACGCAGTATTTT. Translation: CASSWEGLSTDTQYF.

This clone was recorded a few times. One end of the junction is discordant with germline, which a read error may explain. This chain uses TRBV29-1 with TRBJ2-5, with D tentatively TRBD2 (5 bases). Germline values: CDR1 SQVTM, CDR2 ANQGSEA. This CDR3 contains 10 residues. In DNA form, the CDR3 reads TGCAGCACTTCCGACGAGGAGGTGCACTTC. This translates into CSTSDEEVHF.

This rearrangement joins TRBV18 to TRBJ1-5; D gene uncertain. Germline lookup yields CDR1 KGHSH and CDR2 LQKENI. This CDR3 spans 15 amino acids. Trimming took off 1 base at V and 7 bases at J, with 14 bases between the two ends. The CDR3 loop is CASSPRSMGEQPQHF. CDR3 nucleotides: TGTGCCAGCTCACCACGTTCTATGGGAGAACAGCCCCAGCATTTT.

The J gene is TRBJ2-3, the V gene TRBV29-1; TRBD2 matches 8 bases. Germline loops: CDR1 SQVTM, CDR2 ANQGSEA. V lost 3 bases and J lost 2; bases outside the gene matches: 7. CDR3 length equals 15 residues. The CDR3 sequence: CSVEGRGGFTDTQYF. The CDR3 DNA is TGCAGCGTTGAGGGCCGGGGGGGGTTCACAGATACGCAGTATTTT.

This clone was counted between two and nine times. This chain links TRBV2 with TRBJ2-3; 9 bases match TRBD1. V shed 6 bases and J 4 bases; nucleotides not matched to a gene: 8. This CDR3 has 15 residues. The V gene's germline CDR1 is SNHLY and CDR2 FYNNEI. In DNA form, the CDR3 reads TGTGCCAGCAGCCTATCGGGACAGGGTCCAGATACGCAGTATTTT. Its protein product is CASSLSGQGPDTQYF.

The chain employs TRBV29-1 and TRBJ2-3, with D possibly being TRBD1 (6 bases). CDR1 and CDR2 (germline): SQVTM, ANQGSEA. Trimming took off 5 bases at V and 6 bases at J, with 15 bases between the two ends. CDR3 length: 13 amino acids. CDR3 protein: CSVSVGQRDTQYF. CDR3 DNA: TGCAGCGTTAGTGTAGGACAGCGGGATACGCAGTATTTT.

This clone came up a few times. The chain has TRBV7-3 and TRBJ2-1, with 8 bases fitting TRBD1. This CDR3 spans 13 amino acids. Germline loops: CDR1 SGHTA, CDR2 FQGTGA. Trimming cost V 6 bases and J 8 bases; bases outside gene matches: 6. CDR3 sequence (DNA): TGTGCCAGCAGTCCTGACAGGGGTCATGAGCAGTTCTTC. Its translation is CASSPDRGHEQFF. Combining the CDR3 with reference TRBV7-3 and TRBJ2-1 gives the whole variable domain GAGVSQTPSNKVTEKGKYVELRCDPISGHTALYWYRQSLGQGPEFLIYFQGTGAADDSGLPNDRFFAVRPEGSVSTLKIQRTERGDSAVYLCASSPDRGHEQFFGPGTRLTVL.

This clone has more than one count but fewer than ten. This chain connects TRBV25-1 to TRBJ1-1, with 7 bases aligning to TRBD1. Germline values: CDR1 MGHDK, CDR2 SYGVNS. CDR3 length: 12 amino acids. V lost 8 bases and J lost 11; bases outside the gene matches: 11. This CDR3 reads CASGRQGPSAFF. The CDR3, as DNA: TGTGCCAGCGGACGACAGGGACCGAGCGCTTTCTTT.

V gene TRBV19 combines with J gene TRBJ1-5, with a possible D match to TRBD1 (6 bases). CDR3 length: 14 amino acids. Trimming stripped 7 bases from V and 3 bases from J, with 13 bases between. The germline V gene encodes CDR1 LNHDA and CDR2 SQIVND (reference sequence). The CDR3 sequence is CASNIAGANQPQHF. Written as DNA, the CDR3 is TGTGCCAGTAATATTGCGGGGGCCAATCAGCCCCAGCATTTT.

The chain has TRBV7-9 and TRBJ2-7; TRBD1 aligns across 7 bases. Unmatched junction bases numbered 4, after V lost 5 bases and J lost 0 bases. This CDR3 is built from 14 residues. Germline-derived CDR1 and CDR2 are SEHNR and FQNEAQ (reference sequence). The CDR3 DNA is TGTGCCAGCAGCGTCCGGGACAGCTCCTACGAGCAGTACTTC. Amino acids: CASSVRDSSYEQYF.

This clone occurred a few times. The chain uses TRBV2 and TRBJ2-7; tentatively, D is TRBD1 (6 bases). V shed 3 bases and J shed 4 bases, with 16 bases lying between them. CDR1 SNHLY and CDR2 FYNNEI come from the germline V gene. The CDR3 totals 15 residues. CDR3 sequence (DNA): TGTGCCAGCAGTGAGAGCGGCCAGGGGTTGTACGAGCAGTACTTC. This encodes CASSESGQGLYEQYF.

This clone appeared a few times. The rearrangement uses TRBV7-6 and TRBJ2-1; 7 bases are shared with TRBD2. V lost 6 bases and J lost 3; bases outside the gene matches: 11. Germline values: CDR1 SGHVS, CDR2 FNYEAQ. The CDR3 spans 16 residues. For the CDR3, the DNA is TGTGCCAGCAGACCGACTATACCGGGGGGCTACAATGAGCAGTTCTTC. Amino acids: CASRPTIPGGYNEQFF.

V is TRBV28 and J is TRBJ1-6; unclear D gene. Germline V gene lookup returns CDR1 MDHEN and CDR2 SYDVKM. Trimming took 8 bases from V and 9 from J, leaving 11 bases between them. The CDR3 extends over 12 amino acids. The CDR3 here is CASRGRVSPLHF. CDR3 in DNA: TGTGCCAGCCGCGGGAGGGTTTCACCCCTCCACTTT. The full variable domain, in which reference TRBV28 and TRBJ1-6 provide the parts outside the CDR3, is DVKVTQSSRYLVKRTGEKVFLECVQDMDHENMFWYRQDPGLGLRLIYFSYDVKMKEKGDIPEGYSVSREKKERFSLILESASTNQTSMYLCASRGRVSPLHFGNGTRLTVT.

This rearrangement joins TRBV6-6 to TRBJ1-2; 7 bases fit TRBD1. The J segment lost 0 bases and the V segment lost 6 bases, leaving 7 bases of the junction unmatched. There are 15 residues in the CDR3. Per germline, CDR1 MNHNY and CDR2 SVGAGI (reference sequence). The CDR3 coding sequence is TGTGCCAGCAGCTCAACGGGACAGACTAACTATGGCTACACCTTC. This sequence encodes CASSSTGQTNYGYTF.

The chain couples TRBV4-1 to TRBJ2-7; 9 nucleotides agree with TRBD1. In germline, CDR1 is MGHRA, CDR2 YSYEKL. The CDR3 is 15 residues long. Losses at the gene ends were 1 base for V and 4 bases for J; bases not matched to a gene: 5. In DNA form, the CDR3 reads TGCGCCAGCAGCCAAGTGGGGACAGGGATTTACGAGCAGTACTTC. It codes for CASSQVGTGIYEQYF.

A few counts support this clone. The genes are TRBV6-5 and TRBJ2-1; D is unresolved. CDR3 length: 15 amino acids. V was clipped by 4 bases and J by 3 bases, with 13 bases between them. Germline CDR1 and CDR2: MNHEY and SVGAGI. The CDR3 DNA reads TGTGCCAGCAGTTTAACTTCCCCTCTCTACAATGAGCAGTTCTTC. It codes for CASSLTSPLYNEQFF.

This clone was seen a few times. DNA of the CDR3: TGTGCCACCAGCAGACCCGATCAGCCCCAGCATTTT. Its protein is CATSRPDQPQHF. This chain uses TRBV15 with TRBJ1-5; D unclear. The CDR3 is made up of 12 amino acids. V was pared by 2 bases and J by 5 bases, with 4 bases between. The germline gives CDR1 LNHNV, CDR2 YYDKDF (reference sequence).

In its sample, this clone was seen a few times. The chain carries TRBV5-5 and TRBJ1-2; D is possibly TRBD1 (6 bases). CDR3 length: 14 amino acids. CDR1 is SGHKS, CDR2 YYEKEE, per germline (reference sequence). Trimming cost V 4 bases and J 12 bases, with 22 bases left between them. The CDR3 loop reads CASSPLEQGLSHTF. CDR3 DNA sequence: TGTGCCAGCAGCCCCCTCGAACAGGGTCTTTCACACACCTTC. Complete variable domain (other parts from reference TRBV5-5 and TRBJ1-2): DAGVTQSPTHLIKTRGQQVTLRCSPISGHKSVSWYQQVLGQGPQFIFQYYEKEERGRGNFPDRFSARQFPNYSSELNVNALLLGDSALYLCASSPLEQGLSHTFGSGTRLTVV.

The chain joins TRBV6-5 to TRBJ2-6, with D uncertain. V lost 4 bases and J lost 0, with 7 bases in between. Germline V CDR1 and CDR2: MNHEY, SVGAGI. The CDR3 is 15 amino acids. CDR3 in amino acids: CASSFDFSGANVLTF. The CDR3 DNA sequence: TGTGCCAGCAGTTTTGACTTCTCTGGGGCCAACGTCCTGACTTTC.

This chain joins TRBV9 and TRBJ2-3; perhaps TRBD2 as D (5 bases). The CDR3 covers 12 residues. Germline V gene data show CDR1 as SGDLS and CDR2 as YYNGEE. Trimming left V 1 base short and J 5 bases short, with 5 bases between. This CDR3 is CASSVRGDTQYF. In DNA form, the CDR3 reads TGTGCCAGCAGCGTACGGGGAGATACGCAGTATTTT. The full variable domain, completed using reference TRBV9 and TRBJ2-3, is DSGVTQTPKHLITATGQRVTLRCSPRSGDLSVYWYQQSLDQGLQFLIQYYNGEERAKGNILERFSAQQFPDLHSELNLSSLELGDSALYFCASSVRGDTQYFGPGTRLTVL.

In regard to this clone: Other DNA sequences in the same sample also yield this CDR3. This chain joins TRBV29-1 and TRBJ1-1; D not certain. From germline, CDR1 is SQVTM and CDR2 ANQGSEA. V lost 4 bases and J lost 3, with 9 bases in between. The length of the CDR3 is 12 residues. CDR3 sequence: CSVGPDYTEAFF. The CDR3 bases are TGCAGCGTTGGACCAGACTACACTGAAGCTTTCTTT.

This clone was seen more than once but under ten times. This chain joins TRBV5-1 and TRBJ2-3; D is unclear. V dropped 3 bases and J dropped 4 bases, with 9 bases sitting between them. The CDR3 spans 13 residues. CDR1 is SGHRS and CDR2 is YFSETQ in the germline V gene. The CDR3: CASSWVASDTQYF. The CDR3 DNA reads as TGCGCCAGCAGCTGGGTAGCATCAGATACGCAGTATTTT.